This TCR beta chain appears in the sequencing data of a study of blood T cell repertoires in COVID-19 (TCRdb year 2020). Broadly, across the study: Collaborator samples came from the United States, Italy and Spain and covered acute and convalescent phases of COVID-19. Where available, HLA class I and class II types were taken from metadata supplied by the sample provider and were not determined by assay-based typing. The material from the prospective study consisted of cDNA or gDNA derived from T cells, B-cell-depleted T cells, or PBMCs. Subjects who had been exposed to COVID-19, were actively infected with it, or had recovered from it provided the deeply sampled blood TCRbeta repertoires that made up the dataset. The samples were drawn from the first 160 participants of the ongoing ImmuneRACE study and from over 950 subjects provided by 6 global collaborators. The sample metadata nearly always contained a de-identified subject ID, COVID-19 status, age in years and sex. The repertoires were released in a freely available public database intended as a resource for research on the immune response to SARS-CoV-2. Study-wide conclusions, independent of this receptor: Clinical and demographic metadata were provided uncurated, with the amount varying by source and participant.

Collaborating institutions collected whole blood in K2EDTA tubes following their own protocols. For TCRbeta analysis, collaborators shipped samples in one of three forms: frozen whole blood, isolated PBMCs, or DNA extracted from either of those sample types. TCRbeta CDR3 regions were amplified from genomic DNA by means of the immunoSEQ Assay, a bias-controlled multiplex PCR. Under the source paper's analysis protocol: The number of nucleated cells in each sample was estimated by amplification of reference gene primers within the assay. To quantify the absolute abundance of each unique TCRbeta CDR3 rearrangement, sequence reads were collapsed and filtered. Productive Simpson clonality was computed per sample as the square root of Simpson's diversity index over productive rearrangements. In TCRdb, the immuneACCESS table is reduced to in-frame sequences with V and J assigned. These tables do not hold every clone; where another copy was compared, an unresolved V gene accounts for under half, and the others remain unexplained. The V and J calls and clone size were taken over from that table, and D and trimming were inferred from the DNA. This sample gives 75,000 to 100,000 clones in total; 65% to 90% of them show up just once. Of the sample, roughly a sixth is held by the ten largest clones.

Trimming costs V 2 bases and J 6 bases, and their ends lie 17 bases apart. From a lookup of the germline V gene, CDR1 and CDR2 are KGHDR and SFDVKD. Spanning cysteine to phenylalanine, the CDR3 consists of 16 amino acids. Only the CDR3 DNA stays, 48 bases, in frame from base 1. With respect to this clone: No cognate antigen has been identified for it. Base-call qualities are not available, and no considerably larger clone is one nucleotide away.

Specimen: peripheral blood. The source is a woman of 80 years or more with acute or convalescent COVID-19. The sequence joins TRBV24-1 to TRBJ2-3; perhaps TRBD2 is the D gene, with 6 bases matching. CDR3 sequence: CATSDSGTGGRDTQYF. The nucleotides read TGTGCCACCAGTGATTCCGGGACTGGCGGTAGGGATACGCAGTATTTT.